These T cell receptor beta chains were read from a single sample in a study of T cells in Graves' hyperthyroidism and ophthalmopathy. TCRdb redid the calling of the multiplex PCR reads with MiXCR, one entry per CDR3 protein. The data hold about 290,000 distinct CDR3 sequences, with roughly 13% observed a single time. Sequenced material: blood. All receptors come from a woman aged 30 to 39 with Graves' hyperthyroidism that later progressed to Graves' ophthalmopathy. CDR3s include the opening cysteine and the closing phenylalanine or tryptophan. The D gene is left open where the match is weak. Only part of the rows carry a size: once, few, many, or a class if the clone is expanded.

size,V,J,D,DNA,CDR3
many,TRBV28,TRBJ1-5,NA,TGTGCCAGCAGTTTAGTGTTCGAGAGGCAGCCCCAGCATTTT,CASSLVFERQPQHF
many,TRBV7-2,TRBJ2-3,TRBD2,TGTGCCAGCAGCCCCCTAGCGGGAAGCACAGATACGCAGTATTTT,CASSPLAGSTDTQYF
many,TRBV7-2,TRBJ2-7,NA,TGTGCCAGCAGCTTATGGCGGGATGTCAACGAGCAGTACTTC,CASSLWRDVNEQYF
NA,TRBV7-9,TRBJ2-1,TRBD2,TGTGCCAGCAGCTTGGGGGCGGGGGGTAGGGGGGGCAATGAGCAGTTCTTC,CASSLGAGGRGGNEQFF
many,TRBV7-2,TRBJ2-2,NA,TGTGCCAGCAGCCCCGACATACTCACCGGGGAGCTGTTTTTT,CASSPDILTGELFF
many,TRBV2,TRBJ2-1,TRBD2,TGTGCCAGCAGTGAAGCGCCCGGGGGGTTCCTAAGCTCCTACAATGAGCAGTTCTTC,CASSEAPGGFLSSYNEQFF
many,TRBV3-2,TRBJ2-1,NA,TGTGCCAGCAGCCGAGGGGCGTTTAGCTACAATGAGCAGTTCTTC,CASSRGAFSYNEQFF
NA,TRBV27,TRBJ1-6,NA,TGTGCCAGCAGCCCGGGGTCGGAACCCCTCCACTTT,CASSPGSEPLHF
many,TRBV2,TRBJ2-3,NA,TGTGCCAGCAGTGAGTGGGCATCCCCCTCGAGGACAGATACGCAGTATTTT,CASSEWASPSRTDTQYF
many,TRBV27,TRBJ1-2,TRBD1,TGTGCCAGCAGTTTAAGGGGGCCGGACTATGGCTACACCTTC,CASSLRGPDYGYTF
many,TRBV15,TRBJ2-3,NA,TGTGCCACCAGCAGAGGGTGGGCAGATACGCAGTATTTT,CATSRGWADTQYF
many,TRBV4-3,TRBJ2-3,NA,TGCGCCAGCAGCCAAGCTGACCGCACAGATACGCAGTATTTT,CASSQADRTDTQYF
many,TRBV3-1,TRBJ2-7,NA,TGTGCCAGCAGCCAAGCTCACGGGAGTGAAGTAATGGGGGAGCAGTACTTC,CASSQAHGSEVMGEQYF
NA,TRBV5-7,TRBJ2-7,TRBD2,TGTGCCAGCAGCTTAAGTAGCGGGAGTAACCCGACCTACGAGCAGTACTTC,CASSLSSGSNPTYEQYF
once,TRBV18,TRBJ1-1,NA,TGTGCCAGCTCACCACAGGCCCGCACTGAAGCTTTCTTT,CASSPQARTEAFF
many,TRBV7-8,TRBJ2-5,NA,TGTGCCAGCAGCTTTTTTGACCAAGAGACCCAGTACTTC,CASSFFDQETQYF
NA,TRBV9,TRBJ2-1,NA,TGTGCCAGCAGCGTAGATTACACCAATGAGCAGTTCTTC,CASSVDYTNEQFF
many,TRBV18,TRBJ2-7,NA,TGTGCCAGCTCACCAGGAGGGGCCCACTACGAGCAGTACTTC,CASSPGGAHYEQYF
few,TRBV25-1,TRBJ2-6,NA,TGTGCCAGCAGTGCCGACGGGCACCACGGGGCCAACGTCCTGACTTTC,CASSADGHHGANVLTF
NA,TRBV19,TRBJ1-5,TRBD1,TGTGCCAGTAGGCCGGGACAGATAGGCAATCAGCCCCAGCATTTT,CASRPGQIGNQPQHF
many,TRBV5-1,TRBJ2-3,TRBD2,TGCGCCAGCTCTAACGCGGGGGGTAGCACAGATACGCAGTATTTT,CASSNAGGSTDTQYF
many,TRBV11-2,TRBJ1-1,NA,TGTGCCAGCAGCTTACCTCCAGAGAACACTGAAGCTTTCTTT,CASSLPPENTEAFF
NA,TRBV7-6,TRBJ2-5,NA,TGTGCCAGCAGCTTACACGGTGGGACGGAGACCCAGTACTTC,CASSLHGGTETQYF
many,TRBV5-5,TRBJ2-7,NA,TGTGCCAGCAGGTTGGTCTTGGGGACCAACGAGCAGTACTTC,CASRLVLGTNEQYF
NA,TRBV4-3,TRBJ2-3,NA,TGCGCCAGCAGCCAAGGGCAAGGGGAACCAGATACGCAGTATTTT,CASSQGQGEPDTQYF
few,TRBV28,TRBJ1-5,NA,TGTGCCAGCAGTTTAGGGGGGGCGCAACAGCCCCAGCATTTT,CASSLGGAQQPQHF
many,TRBV6-1,TRBJ1-5,TRBD1,TGTGCCAGCAGTGAGGACAGGGTCGGCAATCAGCCCCAGCATTTT,CASSEDRVGNQPQHF
few,TRBV30,TRBJ1-4,NA,TGTGCCTGGAAGACGGGACTTAATGAAAAACTGTTTTTT,CAWKTGLNEKLFF
many,TRBV18,TRBJ1-1,NA,TGTGCCAGCTCACGTTGGGATCGGGAAGCTTTCTTT,CASSRWDREAFF
many,TRBV27,TRBJ1-5,NA,TGTGCCAGCAGTCCGACAGTCTATAGCAATCAGCCCCAGCATTTT,CASSPTVYSNQPQHF
NA,TRBV14,TRBJ1-5,NA,TGTGCCAGCAGCCAAGACCCCCCAAGGGTATGTAATCAGCCCCAGCATTTT,CASSQDPPRVCNQPQHF
many,TRBV6-2/TRBV6-3,TRBJ1-1,NA,TGTGCCAGCAGTTGGCTGGGGAACATGAACACTGAAGCTTTCTTT,CASSWLGNMNTEAFF
many,TRBV7-9,TRBJ2-3,TRBD1,TGTGCCAGCAGCTCCAGAGGGGGCTTGATCTCGGATACGCAGTATTTT,CASSSRGGLISDTQYF
many,TRBV7-2,TRBJ2-7,TRBD2,TGTGCCAGCAGTGGAGCGGGACGTTGGCAGTACTTC,CASSGAGRWQYF
many,TRBV6-2/TRBV6-3,TRBJ2-2,TRBD2,TGTGCCAGCAGTGGGGCGGGAGTCGGTACCGGGGAGCTGTTTTTT,CASSGAGVGTGELFF
many,TRBV6-7,TRBJ1-2,NA,TGTGCCAGCAGTTGCCACGGGGCCCTCTATGGCTACACCTTC,CASSCHGALYGYTF
many,TRBV7-9,TRBJ2-7,TRBD2,TGTGCCAGCAGCTTAGCGGGCCTGAGTAGCGGGAGCTCCTACGAGCAGTACTTC,CASSLAGLSSGSSYEQYF
many,TRBV11-2,TRBJ2-7,NA,TGTGCCAGCAGCTTAGAAGTCCCCCAGTCCGAGCAGTACTTC,CASSLEVPQSEQYF
NA,TRBV3-1,TRBJ2-2,TRBD2,TGTGCCAGCAGCCATATAAGCCTAGCGGGCACCGGGGAGCTGTTTTTT,CASSHISLAGTGELFF
NA,TRBV19,TRBJ2-7,NA,TGTGCCAGTAGTATGTCCCTAGCCCACGAGCAGTACTTC,CASSMSLAHEQYF
few,TRBV19,TRBJ2-1,TRBD2,TGTGCCAGTAGTCAGCCTGGGACTAGCGGGAGGGCGGATGAGCAGTTCTTC,CASSQPGTSGRADEQFF
NA,TRBV29-1,TRBJ2-1,TRBD2,TGCAGCGTTTGGTTGGCAGGGGGGCAACTAGCGGGAGGAATGTTCTTC,CSVWLAGGQLAGGMFF
many,TRBV12-3/TRBV12-4,TRBJ2-2,TRBD1,TGTGCCAGCAGTGACCTGGGGACAGACTCCAGGGGGGAGCTGTTTTTT,CASSDLGTDSRGELFF
few,TRBV9,TRBJ2-2,NA,TGTGCCAGCAGCGTAGGCGGAGCGAACACCGGGGAGCTGTTTTTT,CASSVGGANTGELFF
once,TRBV20-1,TRBJ1-4,NA,TGCAGTGCTACCGAGGGACATGGAAAACTGTTTTTT,CSATEGHGKLFF
NA,TRBV6-2/TRBV6-3,TRBJ2-7,NA,TGTGCCAGCGTTGGGGGAGGAGGCTACGAGCAGTGCTTC,CASVGGGGYEQCF
NA,TRBV11-3,TRBJ2-4,NA,TGTGCCAGCAGCTTAGGTGGTGCCCGCCGGGGTACTCAGTACTTC,CASSLGGARRGTQYF
NA,TRBV28,TRBJ2-7,TRBD1,TGTGCCAGCAGTTTAATTGGGACAGGGGGCGACGAGCAGTACTTC,CASSLIGTGGDEQYF
many,TRBV4-2,TRBJ2-2,NA,TGTGCCAGCACCGGATCCTTAGGGGGGACCGGGGAGCTGTTTTTT,CASTGSLGGTGELFF